Following are 31 T cell receptor beta chains from one sample sequenced in a study of T cell responses to AZD1222 COVID-19 vaccine. Sequencing was performed with immunoSEQ multiplex PCR; in TCRdb, only in-frame clones are kept and a portion is missing. Among 120,000 to 150,000 clones listed, around 91% were seen once. The source was peripheral blood, collected on day 0 of AZD1222 vaccination. Every receptor here comes from an adult in good health.

The gene calls are TRBV13 and TRBJ2-2; perhaps TRBD2 as D (7 bases). The CDR3 sequence is 17 residues long. The germline CDR1 and CDR2 sequences are PRHDT and FYEKMQ (reference sequence). Trimming took off 5 bases at V and 1 base at J, with 17 bases between the two ends. CDR3 bases: TGTGCCAGCAGCCTTCCAGGGGCGGGGGAGAACACCGGGGAGCTGTTTTTT. This translates into CASSLPGAGENTGELFF.

The rearrangement joins TRBV15 to TRBJ1-3; D unclear. The CDR3 sequence is 17 residues long. Trimming stripped 0 bases from V and 4 bases from J, with 16 bases between. CDR1 is LNHNV and CDR2 is YYDKDF in the germline V gene (reference sequence). The CDR3 protein is CATSRDRSGIGGNTIYF. CDR3 coding DNA: TGTGCCACCAGCAGAGATCGGTCCGGGATTGGGGGAAACACCATATATTTT.

The CDR3: CASTLMGLENTEAFF. CDR3 coding DNA: TGTGCCAGCACTCTAATGGGGCTAGAAAACACTGAAGCTTTCTTT. The rearrangement joins TRBV6-6 to TRBJ1-1; D is possibly TRBD1 (5 bases). Germline V lookup: CDR1 MNHNY, CDR2 SVGAGI (reference sequence). The V gene lost 7 bases and the J gene lost 2 bases, with 17 bases spanning the gap. The CDR3 loop spans 15 amino acids.

This clone has just one count. The chain carries TRBV7-6 and TRBJ1-1, with D perhaps matching TRBD1 (6 bases). This CDR3 has 13 residues. Trimming removed 2 bases from V and 8 bases from J, with 12 bases in between. CDR1 SGHVS and CDR2 FNYEAQ come from the germline V gene. CDR3 in DNA: TGTGCCAGCAGCTTACGGCAGGGGTCCGAAGCTTTCTTT. This codes for CASSLRQGSEAFF.

The chain combines TRBV9 with TRBJ1-2, with a tentative D call TRBD1 (6 bases). Germline V lookup: CDR1 SGDLS, CDR2 YYNGEE. V was cut by 3 bases and J by 1 base, with 13 bases left in between. The CDR3 runs 15 residues. CDR3 in DNA: TGTGCCAGCAGCGCCGGGACACCTCTTAACTATGGCTACACCTTC. This translates into CASSAGTPLNYGYTF.

Written as DNA, the CDR3 is TGTGCCAGCAGCTCCACAGACAACGCCGGAGGTTCACCCCTCCACTTT. This encodes CASSSTDNAGGSPLHF. This sequence joins TRBV11-2 and TRBJ1-6; D ambiguous. Germline CDR1 and CDR2: SGHAT and FQNNGV. V lost 4 bases to trimming and J lost 9 bases, with 19 bases between them. The CDR3 runs 16 residues. The variable domain in full, with the rest retrieved from reference TRBV11-2 and TRBJ1-6, is EAGVAQSPRYKIIEKRQSVAFWCNPISGHATLYWYQQILGQGPKLLIQFQNNGVVDDSQLPKDRFSAERLKGVDSTLKIQPAKLEDSAVYLCASSSTDNAGGSPLHFGNGTRLTVT.

The rearrangement links TRBV4-2 to TRBJ1-4, with no clear D. The ends were cut back, 2 bases at V and 7 bases at J, with 20 bases in the middle. The CDR3 extends over 17 amino acids. Germline CDR1 LGHNA, CDR2 YNFKEQ. The CDR3 is CASSQQTGEGIVEKLFF. The CDR3 DNA is TGTGCCAGCAGCCAACAAACCGGAGAGGGTATCGTTGAAAAACTGTTTTTT.

The V and J genes are TRBV7-2 and TRBJ2-1; D gene unclear. This CDR3 comprises 14 residues. The V and J ends lost 3 bases and 2 bases respectively, with 8 bases between them. Looked up from germline, CDR1 is SGHTA and CDR2 is FQGNSA. As DNA, the CDR3 is TGTGCCAGCAGCTTGGCATCCCCCTACAATGAGCAGTTCTTC. Translation gives CASSLASPYNEQFF. Filled out from reference TRBV7-2 and TRBJ2-1, the complete variable domain reads GAGVSQSPSNKVTEKGKDVELRCDPISGHTALYWYRQSLGQGLEFLIYFQGNSAPDKSGLPSDRFSAERTGGSVSTLTIQRTQQEDSAVYLCASSLASPYNEQFFGPGTRLTVL.

V is TRBV24-1 and J is TRBJ2-2; 12 positions match TRBD1. Looked up from germline, CDR1 is KGHDR and CDR2 is SFDVKD. This CDR3 is built from 16 residues. V lost 6 bases and J lost 6; bases outside the gene matches: 7. CDR3 sequence: CATSQPGQGAAGELFF. The CDR3 DNA sequence: TGTGCCACCAGTCAGCCGGGACAGGGGGCCGCCGGGGAGCTGTTTTTT.

The chain employs TRBV9 and TRBJ1-1; D is unclear. V was clipped by 3 bases and J by 0 bases, with 12 bases between them. This CDR3 is 15 amino acids long. Germline V gene lookup returns CDR1 SGDLS and CDR2 YYNGEE. The CDR3 protein is CASSAPPEMNTEAFF. DNA for the CDR3: TGTGCCAGCAGCGCCCCCCCCGAGATGAACACTGAAGCTTTCTTT. Together with reference TRBV9 and TRBJ1-1, the CDR3 gives the full variable domain: DSGVTQTPKHLITATGQRVTLRCSPRSGDLSVYWYQQSLDQGLQFLIQYYNGEERAKGNILERFSAQQFPDLHSELNLSSLELGDSALYFCASSAPPEMNTEAFFGQGTRLTVV.

The V and J genes are TRBV27 and TRBJ1-2, with D possibly being TRBD1 (6 bases). The germline V gene encodes CDR1 MNHEY and CDR2 SMNVEV (reference sequence). CDR3 length: 14 amino acids. V was trimmed by 4 bases and J by 7 bases, leaving 16 bases between them. CDR3 DNA sequence: TGTGCCAGCAGTTGTCTGGGGGCTGGGTGTGGCTACACCTTC. Protein sequence: CASSCLGAGCGYTF.

J is TRBJ2-1 and V is TRBV7-6; D is uncertain. CDR1 is SGHVS and CDR2 is FNYEAQ in the germline V gene. This CDR3 region has 13 residues. The ends were cut back, 8 bases at V and 3 bases at J, with 11 bases in the middle. CDR3 amino acids: CASSEPLYNEQFF. In DNA, the CDR3 is TGTGCCAGCTCTGAACCACTCTACAATGAGCAGTTCTTC.

V usage is TRBV19 and J usage is TRBJ1-5; possibly TRBD1 for D (5 bases). Germline V gene data show CDR1 as LNHDA and CDR2 as SQIVND (reference sequence). The CDR3 has 14 residues. The V end was cut by 7 bases, the J end by 7 bases, with 17 bases between. The CDR3 spells CASIGTAWGQPQHF. The CDR3 nucleotides are TGTGCCAGTATCGGGACGGCGTGGGGGCAGCCCCAGCATTTT.

In nucleotides, the CDR3 is TGTGCCAGCAGCTTATGGGCAGCTCCCTCCTACGAGCAGTACTTC. Its protein is CASSLWAAPSYEQYF. The V gene is TRBV11-2, the J gene TRBJ2-7; D remains unclear. V lost 2 bases and J lost 0, with 11 bases in between. The CDR3 is 15 residues long. CDR1 and CDR2 (germline): SGHAT, FQNNGV. The full variable domain, rest sourced from reference TRBV11-2 and TRBJ2-7, is EAGVAQSPRYKIIEKRQSVAFWCNPISGHATLYWYQQILGQGPKLLIQFQNNGVVDDSQLPKDRFSAERLKGVDSTLKIQPAKLEDSAVYLCASSLWAAPSYEQYFGPGTRLTVT.

This chain joins TRBV5-1 and TRBJ1-3, with no clear D. Germline V gives CDR1 SGHRS, CDR2 YFSETQ. The CDR3 has 15 residues. Trimming stripped 5 bases from V and 0 bases from J, with 12 bases between. The DNA for the CDR3 is TGCGCCAGCAGGCAAGACGGAAGCTCTGGAAACACCATATATTTT. Translating it yields CASRQDGSSGNTIYF. The full variable domain, in which reference TRBV5-1 and TRBJ1-3 provide the parts outside the CDR3, is KAGVTQTPRYLIKTRGQQVTLSCSPISGHRSVSWYQQTPGQGLQFLFEYFSETQRNKGNFPGRFSGRQFSNSRSEMNVSTLELGDSALYLCASRQDGSSGNTIYFGEGSWLTVV.

The chain has TRBV7-2 and TRBJ2-1; D gene unclear. Germline assignment: CDR1 SGHTA and CDR2 FQGNSA. The V gene lost 2 bases and the J gene lost 5 bases, with 7 bases spanning the gap. The CDR3 spans 13 residues. CDR3 nucleotides: TGTGCCAGCAGCTTAACTCGTGACAATGAGCAGTTCTTC. This codes for CASSLTRDNEQFF.

This rearrangement joins TRBV6-2 or TRBV6-3 to TRBJ2-5; D is undetermined. CDR3 length equals 13 residues. The V gene lost 6 bases and the J gene lost 5 bases, with 13 bases spanning the gap. From germline, CDR1 is MNHEY and CDR2 SVGEGT. The DNA of the CDR3 is TGTGCCAGCAGCGACACAGCCGAGGAGACCCAGTACTTC. Its protein is CASSDTAEETQYF.

V usage is TRBV5-4 and J usage is TRBJ2-5, with D tentatively TRBD2 (5 bases). Trimming stripped 4 bases from V and 1 base from J, with 11 bases between. Germline V gene lookup returns CDR1 SGHNT and CDR2 YYREEE (reference sequence). The CDR3 loop spans 14 amino acids. The CDR3 region has the DNA TGTGCCAGCAGCCCCCCGGGGTCCCAAGAGACCCAGTACTTC. It encodes CASSPPGSQETQYF.

Written as DNA, the CDR3 is TGCAGCGTTGATTCAGGGGTTCCCGGCGAGCAGTACTTC. It codes for CSVDSGVPGEQYF. The chain is built from TRBV29-1 and TRBJ2-7; tentatively, D is TRBD1 (6 bases). CDR3 length: 13 amino acids. Germline CDR1 reads SQVTM; CDR2 reads ANQGSEA. The germline V and J ends were trimmed by 3 bases and 6 bases, with 15 bases remaining between them.

The chain is built from TRBV4-1 and TRBJ2-3; 9 bases agree with TRBD2. After removal of 1 base from V and 1 base from J, the junction contained 3 bases not matched to a gene. CDR1 is MGHRA, CDR2 YSYEKL, per germline. The CDR3 is 16 residues long. The CDR3 DNA reads TGCGCCAGCAGCCAAGTCTGGACTAGCGGCACAGATACGCAGTATTTT. Amino acids: CASSQVWTSGTDTQYF.

The chain links TRBV21-1 to TRBJ1-1; the D call TRBD1 from the table was never checked on the DNA. TRBV21-1 is recorded as a pseudogene. This CDR3 spans 15 amino acids. The CDR3 DNA sequence: TGTGCCAGCAGCAAAAATAAGACATGTCACACTGAAGCTTTCTTT. Its protein product is CASSKNKTCHTEAFF.

V is TRBV5-1 and J is TRBJ2-1; 7 nucleotides line up with TRBD2. Per germline, CDR1 SGHRS and CDR2 YFSETQ. J was trimmed by 13 bases and V by 0 bases; bases with no gene match: 28. The CDR3 extends over 20 amino acids. CDR3 nucleotide sequence: TGCGCCAGCAGCTTGGGACCAGCATCACGGGACGCGCTCCGGGGGGAACACCAGTTCTTC. This codes for CASSLGPASRDALRGEHQFF. The full variable domain, in which reference TRBV5-1 and TRBJ2-1 provide the parts outside the CDR3, is KAGVTQTPRYLIKTRGQQVTLSCSPISGHRSVSWYQQTPGQGLQFLFEYFSETQRNKGNFPGRFSGRQFSNSRSEMNVSTLELGDSALYLCASSLGPASRDALRGEHQFFGPGTRLTVL.

This clone was picked up one time. This chain links TRBV15 with TRBJ2-6; D is perhaps TRBD2 (6 bases). This CDR3 is built from 16 residues. The germline V and J ends were trimmed by 7 bases and 4 bases, with 17 bases remaining between them. Germline lookup yields CDR1 LNHNV and CDR2 YYDKDF (reference sequence). The CDR3 protein is CATTPQGGDGANVLTF. CDR3 coding DNA: TGTGCCACCACTCCCCAGGGAGGTGACGGGGCCAACGTCCTGACTTTC.

The V call is TRBV6-2 or TRBV6-3, the J call TRBJ2-7, with TRBD1 matching 7 bases. V shed 4 bases and J 3 bases; nucleotides not matched to a gene: 6. In germline, CDR1 is MNHEY, CDR2 SVGEGT. This CDR3 is 14 amino acids long. The CDR3 DNA reads TGTGCCAGCAGTTCAGACAGGGCTTACTACGAGCAGTACTTC. Encoded protein: CASSSDRAYYEQYF.

This rearrangement joins TRBV7-9 to TRBJ2-7; D call uncertain. The CDR3 covers 13 residues. V was clipped by 8 bases and J by 2 bases, with 13 bases between them. Germline loops: CDR1 SEHNR, CDR2 FQNEAQ (reference sequence). Here the CDR3 reads CASGPPGTYEQYF. CDR3 bases: TGTGCCAGCGGCCCCCCAGGAACCTACGAGCAGTACTTC.

This sequence joins TRBV6-2 or TRBV6-3 and TRBJ1-2; D is ambiguous. V was cut by 2 bases and J by 0 bases, with 13 bases left in between. The CDR3 extends over 16 amino acids. Per germline, CDR1 MNHEY and CDR2 SVGEGT. Here the CDR3 DNA reads TGTGCCAGCAGTTACCCCTCCTTGACGGCTAACTATGGCTACACCTTC. The encoded protein is CASSYPSLTANYGYTF.

The V call is TRBV2, the J call TRBJ2-3, with 12 bases matching TRBD2. The CDR3 sequence is 19 residues long. CDR1 is SNHLY, CDR2 FYNNEI, per germline. Germline trimming cut 3 bases from V and 0 bases from J; bases unmatched to any gene: 10. The CDR3 is CASSEPLAGGPLSTDTQYF. CDR3 nucleotide sequence: TGTGCCAGCAGTGAGCCCCTAGCGGGAGGGCCTCTGAGCACAGATACGCAGTATTTT.

This chain joins TRBV6-4 and TRBJ2-3; 9 bases map to TRBD1. CDR1 is MRHNA and CDR2 is SNTAGT in the germline V gene. J gave up 6 bases and V 3 bases, and 4 bases lay outside the gene matches. CDR3 length equals 14 residues. The CDR3 region has the DNA TGTGCCAGCAGTGAGGGACAGGGAGAGGATACGCAGTATTTT. This codes for CASSEGQGEDTQYF.

This clone occurred once. The chain has TRBV4-2 and TRBJ2-5; 12 nucleotides line up with TRBD2. The length of the CDR3 is 18 residues. In germline, CDR1 is LGHNA, CDR2 YNFKEQ. V gave up 0 bases and J gave up 4 bases; unmatched junction bases: 9. The CDR3 sequence is CASSQEGAASGGAETQYF. The CDR3 nucleotides read TGTGCCAGCAGCCAAGAGGGGGCTGCTAGCGGGGGGGCAGAGACCCAGTACTTC.

The chain carries TRBV5-3 and TRBJ1-1; 8 nucleotides line up with TRBD1. TRBV5-3 is an ORF for which the function is uncertain. The CDR3 consists of 17 residues. J was trimmed by 1 base and V by 3 bases; bases with no gene match: 11. CDR3 region: CARSCPVGQGSNTEAFF. DNA of the CDR3: TGTGCCAGAAGCTGCCCTGTCGGACAGGGCTCGAACACTGAAGCTTTCTTT.

The gene calls are TRBV27 and TRBJ2-1; 8 bases are shared with TRBD1. Germline V gene data show CDR1 as MNHEY and CDR2 as SMNVEV (reference sequence). The CDR3 loop spans 15 amino acids. V lost 0 bases to trimming and J lost 4 bases; unmatched junction nucleotides: 2. CDR3 in amino acids: CASSLSRTGYNEQFF. The CDR3 nucleotides are TGTGCCAGCAGTTTATCAAGGACAGGGTACAATGAGCAGTTCTTC.